The 12 T cell receptor beta chains in this list originate from one sample, sequenced in a study of blood T cell repertoires in COVID-19. Assay: immunoSEQ multiplex PCR; the TCRdb copy retains only in-frame clones and omits some. The repertoire consists of over 95,000 clones, with just under 90% occurring once and the leading ten covering approximately 4.5%. The sequencing sample was made of peripheral blood. Receptor source: a woman between 50 and 59 years old with acute or convalescent COVID-19.

V and J are TRBV4-2 and TRBJ2-3; D not certain. V lost 6 bases to trimming and J lost 2 bases, with 9 bases between them. The CDR3 sequence is 13 residues long. CDR1 and CDR2 from the germline V gene are LGHNA and YNFKEQ. CDR3 region: CASRGGNTDTQYF. CDR3 bases: TGTGCCAGCAGAGGCGGAAACACAGATACGCAGTATTTT.

V and J are TRBV28 and TRBJ1-5; 7 nucleotides agree with TRBD1. V was pared by 6 bases and J by 0 bases, with 8 bases of the junction left unmatched. This CDR3 region has 16 residues. Germline V CDR1 and CDR2: MDHEN, SYDVKM. The chain's CDR3 is CASRTDRTYSNQPQHF. The CDR3 coding sequence is TGTGCCAGCAGAACGGACAGGACCTATAGCAATCAGCCCCAGCATTTT. Full variable domain (outside the CDR3, taken from reference TRBV28 and TRBJ1-5): DVKVTQSSRYLVKRTGEKVFLECVQDMDHENMFWYRQDPGLGLRLIYFSYDVKMKEKGDIPEGYSVSREKKERFSLILESASTNQTSMYLCASRTDRTYSNQPQHFGDGTRLSIL.

This clone was found once. The V gene is TRBV7-2, the J gene TRBJ1-2; tentatively, D is TRBD1 (5 bases). The CDR3 has 13 residues. From germline, CDR1 is SGHTA and CDR2 FQGNSA. The V and J ends lost 5 bases and 6 bases respectively, with 13 bases between them. The CDR3 is CASSRGTRDGYTF. The CDR3 DNA follows: TGTGCCAGCAGCCGCGGGACCAGAGATGGCTACACCTTC. The whole variable domain, remainder taken from reference TRBV7-2 and TRBJ1-2, is GAGVSQSPSNKVTEKGKDVELRCDPISGHTALYWYRQSLGQGLEFLIYFQGNSAPDKSGLPSDRFSAERTGGSVSTLTIQRTQQEDSAVYLCASSRGTRDGYTFGSGTRLTVV.

The rearrangement uses TRBV28 and TRBJ2-7; TRBD1 agrees at 7 bases. V gave up 6 bases and J gave up 3 bases; unmatched junction bases: 17. Germline CDR1 MDHEN, CDR2 SYDVKM. This CDR3 region has 17 residues. CDR3 DNA: TGTGCCAGCAGCACCCCGGAGACAGGGCCTGGGGGCTACGAGCAGTACTTC. This sequence encodes CASSTPETGPGGYEQYF.

Regarding this clone: In the same sample, other DNA sequences code for this CDR3. The chain joins TRBV18 to TRBJ1-5, with D unclear. The CDR3 loop spans 13 amino acids. The V gene lost 2 bases and the J gene lost 4 bases, with 6 bases spanning the gap. CDR1 is KGHSH, CDR2 LQKENI, per germline. Written as DNA, the CDR3 is TGTGCCAGCTCACCAGATAGAAATCAGCCCCAGCATTTT. Translation gives CASSPDRNQPQHF.

This chain joins TRBV30 and TRBJ1-3; possibly TRBD1 for D (5 bases). The CDR3 has 15 amino acids. V lost 3 bases to trimming and J lost 0 bases, with 12 bases between them. Germline V gives CDR1 GTSNPN, CDR2 SVGIG (reference sequence). The CDR3 nucleotides are TGTGCCTGGAGAGGGTTGGGGGGCTCTGGAAACACCATATATTTT. Residues: CAWRGLGGSGNTIYF. The full variable domain, with the rest looked up from reference TRBV30 and TRBJ1-3, is SQTIHQWPATLVQPVGSPLSLECTVEGTSNPNLYWYRQAAGRGLQLLFYSVGIGQISSEVPQNLSASRPQDRQFILSSKKLLLSDSGFYLCAWRGLGGSGNTIYFGEGSWLTVV.

The J gene is TRBJ1-1, the V gene TRBV10-3; D is ambiguous. The CDR3 covers 13 residues. The germline V gene encodes CDR1 ENHRY and CDR2 SYGVKD. V was trimmed by 6 bases and J by 3 bases, leaving 11 bases between them. Here the CDR3 DNA reads TGTGCCATCAGCCTGGACTGGGACACTGAAGCTTTCTTT. Its translation: CAISLDWDTEAFF.

The chain links TRBV3-1 (or the pseudogene TRBV3-2) to TRBJ1-4; the D gene is possibly TRBD1 (6 bases). From germline, CDR1 is LGHDT and CDR2 YNNKEL (reference sequence). The CDR3 sequence is 15 residues long. V shed 5 bases and J shed 3 bases, with 13 bases lying between them. The CDR3 loop is CASSTRGGANEKLFF. The CDR3 bases are TGTGCCAGCAGCACACGAGGGGGTGCTAATGAAAAACTGTTTTTT.

V gene TRBV24-1 combines with J gene TRBJ1-5; 11 bases match TRBD1. In germline, CDR1 is KGHDR, CDR2 SFDVKD. This CDR3 spans 15 amino acids. J lost 6 bases, V lost 4 bases, and 4 bases had no gene match. This chain's CDR3 is CATSDSGQGVQPQHF. CDR3 DNA: TGTGCCACCAGTGACTCGGGACAGGGGGTTCAGCCCCAGCATTTT.

The rearrangement links TRBV7-9 to TRBJ2-7; TRBD2 aligns across 11 bases. The CDR3 has 17 residues. The junction had 11 bases not matched to a gene; V was cut back by 5 bases and J by 2 bases. CDR1 SEHNR and CDR2 FQNEAQ come from the germline V gene (reference sequence). CDR3 protein: CASSPGTSGTFTYEQYF. The CDR3 DNA reads TGTGCCAGCAGCCCCGGGACTAGCGGTACATTCACCTACGAGCAGTACTTC.

CDR3 sequence reads: CASKDSSSYNEQFF. Here the CDR3 DNA reads TGTGCCAGCAAGGACTCGAGCTCCTACAATGAGCAGTTCTTC. J is TRBJ2-1 and V is TRBV28; the D gene is possibly TRBD2 (5 bases). With 7 bases removed from V and 0 bases from J, the gap between germline ends came to 10 bases. The CDR3 extends over 14 amino acids. Germline loops: CDR1 MDHEN, CDR2 SYDVKM.

The chain links TRBV6-2 or TRBV6-3 to TRBJ1-2; a possible D gene is TRBD1 (6 bases). The CDR3 extends over 14 amino acids. CDR1 and CDR2 (germline): MNHEY, SVGEGT. Trimming cost V 5 bases and J 4 bases, with 14 bases left between them. The CDR3 sequence: CASSRTERSYGYTF. The DNA of the CDR3 is TGTGCCAGCAGTAGGACAGAACGCTCCTATGGCTACACCTTC.